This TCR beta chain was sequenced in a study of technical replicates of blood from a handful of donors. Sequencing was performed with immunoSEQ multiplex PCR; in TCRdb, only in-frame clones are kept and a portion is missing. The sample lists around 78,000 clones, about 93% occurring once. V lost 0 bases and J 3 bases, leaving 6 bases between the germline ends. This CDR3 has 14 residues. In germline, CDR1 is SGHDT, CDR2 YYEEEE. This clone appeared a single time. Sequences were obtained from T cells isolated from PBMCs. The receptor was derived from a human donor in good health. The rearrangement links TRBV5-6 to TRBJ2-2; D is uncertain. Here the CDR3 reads CASSLGRYTGELFF. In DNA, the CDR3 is TGTGCCAGCAGCTTGGGGCGGTACACCGGGGAGCTGTTTTTT. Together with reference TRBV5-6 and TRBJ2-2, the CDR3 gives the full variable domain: DAGVTQSPTHLIKTRGQQVTLRCSPKSGHDTVSWYQQALGQGPQFIFQYYEEEERQRGNFPDRFSGHQFPNYSSELNVNALLLGDSALYLCASSLGRYTGELFFGEGSRLTVL.